This T cell receptor (beta chain) was recovered during a study of read filtering for tumor transcriptome and immune sequencing. Molecular barcoded adaptors covering alpha/delta and beta/gamma chains were used on 400 ng RNA. In TCRdb, the reads were re-called with MiXCR into one record per CDR3 protein. This sample carries roughly 59,000 distinct CDR3 sequences, approximately 18% of them seen once, and the ten largest clones take approximately 10%. About this clonotype itself: A much more abundant neighbour one base away suggests this may be a read error.

This receptor was obtained from a donor aged 40 or over with multiple myeloma. The sequencing sample was made of a population of CD138-negative cells sorted from bone marrow.

This CDR3 is CGVGVSNYGYTF. The CDR3 nucleotides are TGCGGCGTTGGGGTCAGTAACTATGGCTACACCTTC. The V and J genes are TRBV29-1 and TRBJ1-2; D remains unclear. The CDR3 length is 12 residues. The V gene's germline CDR1 is SQVTM and CDR2 ANQGSEA.